This TCR beta chain was identified in a study of T cell changes during pregnancy in multiple sclerosis. The data were produced by immunoSEQ multiplex PCR, yet TCRdb's version contains in-frame clones alone and is incomplete. The profile shows tens of thousands of clones, roughly 92% of them singletons. Sequences were derived from CD4+ T cells from peripheral blood mononuclear cells, sampled before pregnancy. This clonotype was obtained from a female donor with multiple sclerosis, enrolled in a pregnancy study.

Here the CDR3 reads CASSQGQNTEAFF. CDR3 in DNA: TGTGCCAGCAGCCAGGGACAGAACACTGAAGCTTTCTTT. V gene TRBV7-3 combines with J gene TRBJ1-1; weak D call: TRBD1 (6 bases). The germline V gene has CDR1 SGHTA and CDR2 FQGTGA. Trimming took 5 bases from V and 1 from J, leaving 8 bases between them. The CDR3 is 13 residues long.